The present entry profiles one TCR beta chain with its context. What it binds is not known. This CDR3 is built from 14 residues. With 2 bases clipped from V and 3 bases from J, the junction kept 1 base outside the gene matches. CDR1 and CDR2 (germline): SGDLS, YYNGEE. TCRdb keeps only in-frame clones here, not all; method: immunoSEQ multiplex PCR. The profile covers a few hundred thousand clones, with around 85% appearing a single time and less than 3.5% taken by the ten largest. This entry is derived from a study of Ad26.COV2.S vaccination and SARS-CoV-2 variants. Study in general: Once or twice, 56 days apart, Ad26.COV2.S was delivered intramuscularly. General study points: Vaccine recipients had higher spike-specific TCR breadth than placebo recipients.

Treatment given: some 19 received Ad26.COV2.S at low or high dose, single or two shots; several received placebo; per-sample allocation not given. Samples came from day 63 after the first vaccine or placebo injection. The sequenced sample was peripheral blood, obtained in a trial of Ad26.COV2.S vaccine versus placebo. This TCR was sampled from a person between 18 and 65 years old who received the Ad26.COV2.S COVID-19 vaccine or a placebo. The chain couples TRBV9 to TRBJ2-3, with 9 bases lining up with TRBD2. Here the CDR3 reads CASSVLAGTDTQYF. CDR3 DNA sequence: TGTGCCAGCAGCGTGCTAGCGGGAACAGATACGCAGTATTTT.